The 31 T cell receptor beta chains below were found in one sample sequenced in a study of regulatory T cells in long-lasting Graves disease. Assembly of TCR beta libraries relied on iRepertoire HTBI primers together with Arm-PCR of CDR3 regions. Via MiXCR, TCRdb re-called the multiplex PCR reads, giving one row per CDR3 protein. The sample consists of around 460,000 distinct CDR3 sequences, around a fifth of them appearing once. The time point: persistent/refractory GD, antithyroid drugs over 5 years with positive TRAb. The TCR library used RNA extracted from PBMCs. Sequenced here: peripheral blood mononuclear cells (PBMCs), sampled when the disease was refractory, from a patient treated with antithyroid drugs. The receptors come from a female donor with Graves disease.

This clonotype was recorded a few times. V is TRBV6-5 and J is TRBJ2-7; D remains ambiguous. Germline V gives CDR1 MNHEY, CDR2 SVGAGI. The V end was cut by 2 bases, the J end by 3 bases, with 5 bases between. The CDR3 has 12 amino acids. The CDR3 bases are TGTGCCAGCAGTTACCAACACTACGAGCAGTACTTC. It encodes CASSYQHYEQYF.

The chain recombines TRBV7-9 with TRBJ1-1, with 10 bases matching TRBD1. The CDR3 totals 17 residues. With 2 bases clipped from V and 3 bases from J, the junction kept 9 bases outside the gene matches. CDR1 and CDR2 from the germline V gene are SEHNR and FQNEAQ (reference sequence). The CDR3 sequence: CASSLTSGTGVDTEAFF. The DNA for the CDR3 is TGTGCCAGCAGCTTAACATCCGGGACAGGGGTGGACACTGAAGCTTTCTTT.

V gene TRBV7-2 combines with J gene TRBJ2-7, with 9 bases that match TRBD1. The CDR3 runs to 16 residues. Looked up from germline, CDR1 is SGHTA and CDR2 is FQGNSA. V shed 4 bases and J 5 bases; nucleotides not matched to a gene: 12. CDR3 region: CASSSLTGTGRDEQYF. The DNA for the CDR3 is TGTGCCAGCAGCTCATTAACCGGGACAGGGAGGGACGAGCAGTACTTC.

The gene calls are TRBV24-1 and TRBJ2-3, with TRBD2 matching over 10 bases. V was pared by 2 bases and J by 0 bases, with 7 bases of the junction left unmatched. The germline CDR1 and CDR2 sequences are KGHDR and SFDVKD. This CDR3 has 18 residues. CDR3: CATSDWVAGGFSTDTQYF. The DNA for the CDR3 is TGTGCCACCAGTGATTGGGTAGCGGGAGGATTTAGCACAGATACGCAGTATTTT.

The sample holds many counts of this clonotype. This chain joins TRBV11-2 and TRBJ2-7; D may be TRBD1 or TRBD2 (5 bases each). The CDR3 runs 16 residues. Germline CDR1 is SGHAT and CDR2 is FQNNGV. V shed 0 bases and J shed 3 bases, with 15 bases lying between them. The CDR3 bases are TGTGCCAGCAGCTTAGATGGAAGAGGGGCGATCTACGAGCAGTACTTC. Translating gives CASSLDGRGAIYEQYF.

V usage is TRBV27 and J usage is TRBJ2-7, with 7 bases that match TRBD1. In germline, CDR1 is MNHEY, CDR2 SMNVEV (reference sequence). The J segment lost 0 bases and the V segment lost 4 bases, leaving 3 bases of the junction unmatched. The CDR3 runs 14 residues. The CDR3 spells CASSWTGGSYEQYF. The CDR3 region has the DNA TGTGCCAGCAGTTGGACAGGTGGCTCCTACGAGCAGTACTTC.

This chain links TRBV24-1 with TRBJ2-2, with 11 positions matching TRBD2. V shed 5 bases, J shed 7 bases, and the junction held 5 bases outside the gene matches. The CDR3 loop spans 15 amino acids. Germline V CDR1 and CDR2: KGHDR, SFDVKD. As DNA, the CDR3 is TGTGCCACCAGTGCCACTAGCGGGAGCGGCGGGGAGCTGTTTTTT. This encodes CATSATSGSGGELFF.

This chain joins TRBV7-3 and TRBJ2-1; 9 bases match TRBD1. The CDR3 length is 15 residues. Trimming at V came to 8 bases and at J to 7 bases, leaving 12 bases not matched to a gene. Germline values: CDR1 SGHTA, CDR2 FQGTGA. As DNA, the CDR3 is TGTGCCAGCGTAATGCAGGGACAGGGCAGTAATGAGCAGTTCTTC. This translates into CASVMQGQGSNEQFF.

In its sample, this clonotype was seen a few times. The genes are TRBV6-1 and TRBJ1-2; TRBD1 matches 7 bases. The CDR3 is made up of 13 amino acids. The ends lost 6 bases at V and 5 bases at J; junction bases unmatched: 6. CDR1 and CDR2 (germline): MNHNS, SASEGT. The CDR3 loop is CASSEDRRYGYTF. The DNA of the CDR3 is TGTGCCAGCAGCGAGGACAGGAGATATGGCTACACCTTC.

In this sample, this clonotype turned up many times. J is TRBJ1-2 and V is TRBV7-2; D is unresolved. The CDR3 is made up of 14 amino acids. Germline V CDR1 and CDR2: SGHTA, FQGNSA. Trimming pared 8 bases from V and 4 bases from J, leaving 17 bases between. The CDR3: CASSQLTGGYGYTF. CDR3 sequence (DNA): TGTGCCAGCTCCCAGCTCACGGGCGGCTATGGCTACACCTTC.

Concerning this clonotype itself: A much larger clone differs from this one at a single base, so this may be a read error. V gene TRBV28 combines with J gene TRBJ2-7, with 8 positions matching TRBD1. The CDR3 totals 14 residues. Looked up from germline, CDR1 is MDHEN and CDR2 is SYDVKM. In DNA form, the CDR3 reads TGTGCCAACAGTCCGGACAGGGAGATTCGCTGGGAGTACTTC. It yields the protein CANSPDREIRWEYF.

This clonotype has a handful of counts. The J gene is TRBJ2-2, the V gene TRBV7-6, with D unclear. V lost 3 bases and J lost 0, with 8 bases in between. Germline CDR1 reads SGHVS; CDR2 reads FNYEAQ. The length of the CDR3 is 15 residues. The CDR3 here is CASSFTASNTGELFF. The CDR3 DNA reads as TGTGCCAGCAGCTTTACAGCTTCGAACACCGGGGAGCTGTTTTTT.

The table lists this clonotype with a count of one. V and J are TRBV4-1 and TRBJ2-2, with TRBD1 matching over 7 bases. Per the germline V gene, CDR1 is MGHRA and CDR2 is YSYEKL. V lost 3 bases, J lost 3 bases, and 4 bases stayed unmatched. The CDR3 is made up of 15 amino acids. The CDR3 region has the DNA TGCGCCAGCAGCCATGGGGACAGTTACACCGGGGAGCTGTTTTTT. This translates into CASSHGDSYTGELFF.

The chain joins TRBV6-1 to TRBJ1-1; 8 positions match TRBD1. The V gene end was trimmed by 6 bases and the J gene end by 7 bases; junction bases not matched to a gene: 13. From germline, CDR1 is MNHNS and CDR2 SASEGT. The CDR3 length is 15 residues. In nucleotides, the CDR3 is TGTGCCAGCAGGAGGACAGGGTCGAGTCAAGTTGAAGCTTTCTTT. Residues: CASRRTGSSQVEAFF.

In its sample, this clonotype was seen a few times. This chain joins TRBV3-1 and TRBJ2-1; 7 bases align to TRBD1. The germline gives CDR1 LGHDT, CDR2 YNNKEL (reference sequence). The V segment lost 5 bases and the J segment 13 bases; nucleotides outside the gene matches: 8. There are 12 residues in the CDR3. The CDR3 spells CASSEGQEIQFF. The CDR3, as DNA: TGTGCCAGCAGCGAAGGACAGGAGATTCAGTTCTTC.

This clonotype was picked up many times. This chain's CDR3 is CASSSYRASGELFF. CDR3 DNA: TGTGCCAGCAGCTCGTACAGGGCCTCGGGGGAACTGTTTTTT. This chain uses TRBV5-8 with TRBJ1-4; D possibly corresponds to TRBD1 (6 bases). Germline assignment: CDR1 SGHTS and CDR2 YDEGEE. Trimming removed 3 bases from V and 12 bases from J, with 18 bases in between. The CDR3 contains 14 residues.

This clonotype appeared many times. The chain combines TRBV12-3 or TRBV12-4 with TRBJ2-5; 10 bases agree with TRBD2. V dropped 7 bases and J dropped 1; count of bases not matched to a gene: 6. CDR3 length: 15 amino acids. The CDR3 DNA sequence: TGTGCCAGCACCTTACTAGCGGGGCCCCAAGAGACCCAGTACTTC. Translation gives CASTLLAGPQETQYF.

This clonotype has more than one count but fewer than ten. CDR3 DNA: TGTGCCAGCGGAGAAGATAGCGGGAGCTGGAGAACCGGGGAGCTGTTTTTT. Amino acids: CASGEDSGSWRTGELFF. The V gene is TRBV27, the J gene TRBJ2-2; 9 nucleotides match TRBD2. Germline V gene lookup returns CDR1 MNHEY and CDR2 SMNVEV (reference sequence). The V gene end was trimmed by 8 bases and the J gene end by 5 bases; junction bases not matched to a gene: 15. The CDR3 runs 17 residues.

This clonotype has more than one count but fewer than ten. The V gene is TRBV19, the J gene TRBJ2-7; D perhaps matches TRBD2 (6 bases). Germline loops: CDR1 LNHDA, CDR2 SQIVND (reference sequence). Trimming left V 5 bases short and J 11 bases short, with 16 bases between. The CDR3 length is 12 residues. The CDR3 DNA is TGTGCCAGTAGTCCCGGCGGAGGGGTTGAGTACTTC. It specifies CASSPGGGVEYF.

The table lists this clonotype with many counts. The CDR3 sequence is CASSISGNFYEQYF. CDR3 DNA sequence: TGTGCCAGCAGTATATCGGGAAACTTCTACGAGCAGTACTTC. V and J are TRBV28 and TRBJ2-7; D might be TRBD2 (5 bases). The CDR3 loop spans 14 amino acids. Trimming shortened V by 5 bases and J by 3 bases, and 14 bases separated the two germline ends. Per germline, CDR1 MDHEN and CDR2 SYDVKM.

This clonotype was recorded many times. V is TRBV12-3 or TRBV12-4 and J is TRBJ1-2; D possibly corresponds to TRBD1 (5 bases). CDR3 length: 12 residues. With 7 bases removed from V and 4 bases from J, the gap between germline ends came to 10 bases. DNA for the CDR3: TGTGCCAGCATTGAAGACAGCTATGGCTACACCTTC. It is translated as CASIEDSYGYTF.

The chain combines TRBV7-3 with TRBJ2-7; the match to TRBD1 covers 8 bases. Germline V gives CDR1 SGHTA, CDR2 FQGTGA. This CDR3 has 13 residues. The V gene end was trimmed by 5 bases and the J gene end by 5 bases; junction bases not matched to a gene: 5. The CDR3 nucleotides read TGTGCCAGCAGCCAGGGACAGGCAAACGAGCAGTACTTC. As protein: CASSQGQANEQYF.

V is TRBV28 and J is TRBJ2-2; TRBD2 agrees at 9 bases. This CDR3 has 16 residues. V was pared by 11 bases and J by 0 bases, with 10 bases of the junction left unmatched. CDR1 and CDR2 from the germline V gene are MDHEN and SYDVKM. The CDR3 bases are TGTGCCTGGACCCGAGCGGGGGGCCCGAACACCGGGGAGCTGTTTTTT. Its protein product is CAWTRAGGPNTGELFF.

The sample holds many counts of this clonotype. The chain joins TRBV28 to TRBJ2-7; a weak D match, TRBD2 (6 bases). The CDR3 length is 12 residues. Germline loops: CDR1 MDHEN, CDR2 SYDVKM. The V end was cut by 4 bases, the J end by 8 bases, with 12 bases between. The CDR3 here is CASSSGRDQQYF. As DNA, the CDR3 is TGTGCCAGCAGTTCTGGGCGGGACCAGCAGTACTTC.

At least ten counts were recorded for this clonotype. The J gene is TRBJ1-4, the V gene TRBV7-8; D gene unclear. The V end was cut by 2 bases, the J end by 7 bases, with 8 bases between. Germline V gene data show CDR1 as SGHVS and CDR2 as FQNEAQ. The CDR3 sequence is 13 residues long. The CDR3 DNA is TGTGCCAGCAGCTTACTCGGCAGTGAAAAACTGTTTTTT. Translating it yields CASSLLGSEKLFF.

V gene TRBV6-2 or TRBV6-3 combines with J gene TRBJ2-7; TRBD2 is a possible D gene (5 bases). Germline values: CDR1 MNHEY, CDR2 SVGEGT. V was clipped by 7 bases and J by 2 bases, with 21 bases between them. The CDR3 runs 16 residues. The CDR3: CASTKRSGTVPYEQYF. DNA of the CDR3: TGTGCCAGCACCAAGAGGTCGGGAACCGTCCCCTACGAGCAGTACTTC.

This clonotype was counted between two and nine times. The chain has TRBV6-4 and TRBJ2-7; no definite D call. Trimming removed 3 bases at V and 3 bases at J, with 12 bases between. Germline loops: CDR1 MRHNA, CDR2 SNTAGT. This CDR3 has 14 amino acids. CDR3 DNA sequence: TGTGCCAGCAGTGAAGGCTGGGGAAGCTACGAGCAGTACTTC. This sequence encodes CASSEGWGSYEQYF.

The CDR3 sequence is CASSVGAASYGYTF. CDR3 bases: TGTGCCAGCAGCGTAGGCGCCGCGAGCTATGGCTACACCTTC. The chain carries TRBV9 and TRBJ1-2; D gene unclear. Germline-derived CDR1 and CDR2 are SGDLS and YYNGEE. V shed 0 bases and J shed 4 bases, with 10 bases lying between them. This CDR3 has 14 amino acids.

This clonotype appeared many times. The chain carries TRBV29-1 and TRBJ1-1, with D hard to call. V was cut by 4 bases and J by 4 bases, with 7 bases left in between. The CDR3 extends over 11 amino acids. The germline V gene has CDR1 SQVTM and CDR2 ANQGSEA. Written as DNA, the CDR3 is TGCAGCGTTGTAACCGGCACTGAAGCTTTCTTT. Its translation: CSVVTGTEAFF.

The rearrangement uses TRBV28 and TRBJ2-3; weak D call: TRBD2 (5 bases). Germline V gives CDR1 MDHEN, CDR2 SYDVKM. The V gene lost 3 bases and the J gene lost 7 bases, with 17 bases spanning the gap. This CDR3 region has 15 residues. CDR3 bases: TGTGCCAGCAGTTTGCGCGGGCTCACGAAGCATACGCAGTATTTT. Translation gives CASSLRGLTKHTQYF. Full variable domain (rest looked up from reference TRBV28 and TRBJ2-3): DVKVTQSSRYLVKRTGEKVFLECVQDMDHENMFWYRQDPGLGLRLIYFSYDVKMKEKGDIPEGYSVSREKKERFSLILESASTNQTSMYLCASSLRGLTKHTQYFGPGTRLTVL.

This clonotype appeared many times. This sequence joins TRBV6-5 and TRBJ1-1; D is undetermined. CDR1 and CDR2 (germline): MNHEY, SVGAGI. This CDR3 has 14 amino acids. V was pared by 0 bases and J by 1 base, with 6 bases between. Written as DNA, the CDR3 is TGTGCCAGCAGTTACTCATTGGGGAACACTGAAGCTTTCTTT. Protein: CASSYSLGNTEAFF.